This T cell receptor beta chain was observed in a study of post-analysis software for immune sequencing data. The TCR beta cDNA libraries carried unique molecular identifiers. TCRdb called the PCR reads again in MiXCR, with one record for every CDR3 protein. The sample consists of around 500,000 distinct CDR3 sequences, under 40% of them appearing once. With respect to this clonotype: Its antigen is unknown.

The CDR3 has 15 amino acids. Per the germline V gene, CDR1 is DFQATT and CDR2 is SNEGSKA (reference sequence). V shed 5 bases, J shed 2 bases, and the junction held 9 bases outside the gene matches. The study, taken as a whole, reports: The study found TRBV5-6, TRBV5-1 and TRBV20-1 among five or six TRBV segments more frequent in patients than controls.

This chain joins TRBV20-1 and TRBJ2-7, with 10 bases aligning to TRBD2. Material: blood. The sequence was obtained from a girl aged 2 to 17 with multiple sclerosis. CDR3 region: CSAPALAGVTYEQYF. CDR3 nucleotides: TGCAGTGCTCCCGCCCTAGCGGGGGTCACCTACGAGCAGTACTTC.